This T cell receptor (beta chain) was recorded in a study of blood T cell repertoires in COVID-19. Study background: The origin of the acute and convalescent COVID-19 samples was the United States, Italy and Spain.

Original handling: Nucleated cell number was recorded as an estimate derived from reference gene primer amplification. Sequencing used immunoSEQ multiplex PCR; TCRdb keeps in-frame clones, though not all of them. Clone size and V and J calls were adopted from that table, with D and trimming inferred from the DNA. The sample includes roughly 250,000 clones, about 88% of them seen just once. Germline V gene sequence: CDR1 LNHDA, CDR2 SQIVND (reference sequence). This CDR3 region has 16 residues. With 0 bases clipped from V and 4 bases from J, the junction kept 7 bases outside the gene matches. Two consecutive negative NP/OP PCR tests, clearance, or resolved symptoms defined Cohort 3 recovery.

The V call is TRBV19, the J call TRBJ2-5; 8 positions match TRBD2. The sample taken for sequencing was PBMCs or T cells enriched from blood (not recorded which). The sequence was collected from a woman aged 45-60 years who had recovered from COVID-19. CDR3 in amino acids: CASSIDPSAGGETQYF. The CDR3 nucleotides are TGTGCCAGTAGTATAGATCCCTCGGCGGGGGGAGAGACCCAGTACTTC.